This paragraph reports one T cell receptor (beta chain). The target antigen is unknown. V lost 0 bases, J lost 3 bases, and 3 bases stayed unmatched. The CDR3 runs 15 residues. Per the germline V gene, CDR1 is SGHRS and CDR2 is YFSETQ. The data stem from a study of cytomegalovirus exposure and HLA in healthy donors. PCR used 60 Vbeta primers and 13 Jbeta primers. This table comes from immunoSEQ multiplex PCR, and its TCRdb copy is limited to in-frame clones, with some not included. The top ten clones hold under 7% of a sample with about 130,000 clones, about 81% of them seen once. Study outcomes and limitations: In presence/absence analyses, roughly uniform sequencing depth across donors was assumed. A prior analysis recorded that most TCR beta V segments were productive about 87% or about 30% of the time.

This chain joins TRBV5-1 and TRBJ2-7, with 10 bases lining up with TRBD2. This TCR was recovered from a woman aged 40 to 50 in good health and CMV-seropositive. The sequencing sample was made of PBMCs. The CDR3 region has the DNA TGCGCCAGCAGCTTGGGGGCTAGCGGGGGCTACGAGCAGTACTTC. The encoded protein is CASSLGASGGYEQYF.